This record covers a single T cell receptor beta chain. Per the original methods: Estimation of nucleated cell counts relied on the amplification of reference gene primers. Some clones are missing from TCRdb's copy, which holds only in-frame ones; the method was immunoSEQ multiplex PCR. V, J and clone size were drawn from that table, and D and trimming were deduced from the DNA. The sample consists of approximately 270,000 clones, about 85% of them appearing once. The CDR3 contains 13 residues. Trimming left V 3 bases short and J 6 bases short, with 11 bases between. Germline V CDR1 and CDR2: GTSNPN, SVGIG (reference sequence). This sample stems from a study of blood T cell repertoires in COVID-19. Study at large: The United States, Italy and Spain were the sources of the acute and convalescent COVID-19 samples. Sample material is recorded as cDNA or gDNA derived from T cells, B-cell-depleted T cells, or PBMCs.

The Seattle site enrolled patients during active infection and followed them longitudinally. The source material was peripheral blood. This receptor was identified in a human donor with COVID-19, enrolled during active disease. The donor label of this sample is uncertain. The chain joins TRBV30 to TRBJ2-2, with D perhaps TRBD2 (6 bases). This CDR3 reads CAWRGRLAGELFF. The CDR3 DNA is TGTGCCTGGAGAGGGAGGCTCGCCGGGGAGCTGTTTTTT.